The 21 T cell receptor beta chains below were found in one sample sequenced in a study of CD8+ T cells in alopecia areata (dated by TCRdb to between 2017 and 2018). Preparation of the library involved the immunoSEQ multiplex PCR assay. To provide template for TCR sequencing, every sample had RNA extracted and reverse transcribed into cDNA. What TCRdb holds here is the immuneACCESS table cut down to in-frame rearrangements. Part of the clones is not present; checked against another copy, under half of the missing clones reflect an unresolved V gene, and the others are unexplained. This sample has 200,000 to 250,000 clones in its table, and under 75% of those were observed once. Together, the top ten hold 1.5% to 2% of the sample. The sample's time point label, decoded: more than 3 weeks on oral tofacitinib. Reading the label with the study, this specimen's treatment or condition is: oral pan-JAK inhibitor, 5-10 mg twice daily.

The material was CD4+ T cells sorted from blood, obtained at week 4, from a patient treated with tofacitinib. The receptors here all came from a human donor with alopecia areata.

The rearrangement links TRBV5-1 to TRBJ2-7, with 7 nucleotides matching TRBD2. This CDR3 spans 14 amino acids. V shed 4 bases and J 3 bases; nucleotides not matched to a gene: 7. Germline CDR1 and CDR2: SGHRS and YFSETQ. The CDR3: CASSGTTTDYEQYF. The DNA for the CDR3 is TGCGCCAGCAGCGGGACTACAACAGACTACGAGCAGTACTTC. Supplemented by reference TRBV5-1 and TRBJ2-7, the full variable domain reads KAGVTQTPRYLIKTRGQQVTLSCSPISGHRSVSWYQQTPGQGLQFLFEYFSETQRNKGNFPGRFSGRQFSNSRSEMNVSTLELGDSALYLCASSGTTTDYEQYFGPGTRLTVT.

The chain combines TRBV5-1 with TRBJ2-2; D unresolved. Germline V gene lookup returns CDR1 SGHRS and CDR2 YFSETQ. This CDR3 is built from 15 residues. V lost 4 bases and J 6 bases, leaving 16 bases between the germline ends. CDR3 bases: TGCGCCAGCAGCCCGGATGTCGTGGTAGCCGGGGAGCTGTTTTTT. Translation gives CASSPDVVVAGELFF.

J is TRBJ1-4 and V is TRBV15; TRBD1 matches 7 bases. V lost 5 bases, J lost 7 bases, and 7 bases stayed unmatched. Germline assignment: CDR1 LNHNV and CDR2 YYDKDF (reference sequence). CDR3 size: 14 residues. CDR3 coding DNA: TGTGCCACCAGCGTCCCAGGGGGAAGTGAAAAACTGTTTTTT. The encoded protein is CATSVPGGSEKLFF. The full variable domain, its missing parts supplied by reference TRBV15 and TRBJ1-4, is DAMVIQNPRYQVTQFGKPVTLSCSQTLNHNVMYWYQQKSSQAPKLLFHYYDKDFNNEADTPDNFQSRRPNTSFCFLDIRSPGLGDTAMYLCATSVPGGSEKLFFGSGTQLSVL.

The chain has TRBV27 and TRBJ1-2; D possibly corresponds to TRBD1 (6 bases). Looked up from germline, CDR1 is MNHEY and CDR2 is SMNVEV (reference sequence). The CDR3 has 13 residues. Deletions cut 5 bases from V and 4 bases from J, with 11 bases between. The CDR3 nucleotides are TGTGCCAGCAGTACAGGGCCGGGCTATGGCTACACCTTC. This gives the protein CASSTGPGYGYTF.

The chain couples TRBV5-1 to TRBJ2-3; 12 bases fit TRBD2. Germline CDR1 reads SGHRS; CDR2 reads YFSETQ. J gave up 0 bases and V 3 bases, and 11 bases lay outside the gene matches. This CDR3 has 19 residues. In nucleotides, the CDR3 is TGCGCCAGCAGCTCCCTAGCGGGGGGGCCCTCCTCTAGCACAGATACGCAGTATTTT. This codes for CASSSLAGGPSSSTDTQYF.

This chain connects TRBV19 to TRBJ1-5; D unclear. Germline V lookup: CDR1 LNHDA, CDR2 SQIVND (reference sequence). This CDR3 has 15 amino acids. Trimming removed 6 bases from V and 4 bases from J, with 16 bases in between. The CDR3 coding sequence is TGTGCCAGTAGCATAACGCAAGGAGGGAATCAGCCCCAGCATTTT. Its translation is CASSITQGGNQPQHF.

This clone turned up a few times. The chain couples TRBV29-1 to TRBJ2-1; 11 nucleotides match TRBD2. Germline V lookup: CDR1 SQVTM, CDR2 ANQGSEA. V shed 3 bases, J shed 7 bases, and the junction held 8 bases outside the gene matches. CDR3 length: 15 amino acids. The DNA for the CDR3 is TGCAGCGTTGACCGACTAGCGGGGTTCAAAAATGAGCAGTTCTTC. It codes for CSVDRLAGFKNEQFF.

This clone was detected a few times. The V gene is TRBV29-1, the J gene TRBJ1-4, with a weak D call TRBD1 (6 bases). This CDR3 has 18 residues. V dropped 5 bases and J dropped 0 bases, with 22 bases sitting between them. Germline CDR1 is SQVTM and CDR2 is ANQGSEA. In nucleotides, the CDR3 is TGCAGCGTTACGAAGAGGGGGACCCCCGGGGCAACTAATGAAAAACTGTTTTTT. Translated, it gives CSVTKRGTPGATNEKLFF.

This sequence joins TRBV7-9 and TRBJ2-3, with D possibly TRBD1 on 5 matching bases. The CDR3 contains 14 residues. With 3 bases removed from V and 1 base from J, the gap between germline ends came to 8 bases. Per germline, CDR1 SEHNR and CDR2 FQNEAQ (reference sequence). The CDR3 loop reads CASSFSTGTDTQYF. DNA for the CDR3: TGTGCCAGCAGCTTTTCGACAGGCACAGATACGCAGTATTTT.

This clone was seen a few times. V usage is TRBV19 and J usage is TRBJ2-6; D not certain. The V gene's germline CDR1 is LNHDA and CDR2 SQIVND (reference sequence). The CDR3 totals 13 residues. Trimming removed 3 bases from V and 3 bases from J, with 3 bases in between. The CDR3: CASSIIGANVLTF. In DNA, the CDR3 is TGTGCCAGTAGTATTATTGGGGCCAACGTCCTGACTTTC.

V usage is TRBV13 and J usage is TRBJ1-2; TRBD1 agrees at 9 bases. CDR3 size: 14 residues. Germline V gives CDR1 PRHDT, CDR2 FYEKMQ (reference sequence). V was pared by 4 bases and J by 7 bases, with 7 bases of the junction left unmatched. CDR3 sequence reads: CASSSTGGAPGYTF. CDR3 coding DNA: TGTGCCAGCAGCTCGACAGGGGGTGCCCCTGGCTACACCTTC.

This clone was detected once. V usage is TRBV5-1 and J usage is TRBJ2-2; D could derive from TRBD1 or TRBD2 (5 bases each). Germline V gives CDR1 SGHRS, CDR2 YFSETQ. The germline V and J ends were trimmed by 0 bases and 2 bases, with 8 bases remaining between them. This CDR3 is 15 amino acids long. CDR3 sequence reads: CASSLVGTNTGELFF. CDR3 nucleotide sequence: TGCGCCAGCAGCTTGGTTGGGACCAACACCGGGGAGCTGTTTTTT.

This clone was seen only a few times. CDR3 bases: TGTGCCAGTACCCCAACGGCGTTATCCTATGGCTACACCTTC. It specifies CASTPTALSYGYTF. The V and J genes are TRBV19 and TRBJ1-2, with D unresolved. V was trimmed by 7 bases and J by 4 bases, leaving 16 bases between them. The V gene's germline CDR1 is LNHDA and CDR2 SQIVND (reference sequence). The CDR3 has 14 residues.

This clone was found a few times. CDR3 in DNA: TGTGCCAGCGGTGGAGCGGGGAACACTGAAGCTTTCTTT. Encoded protein: CASGGAGNTEAFF. V is TRBV2 and J is TRBJ1-1; no definite D call. Germline V gene lookup returns CDR1 SNHLY and CDR2 FYNNEI. V shed 8 bases and J shed 1 base, with 11 bases lying between them. The length of the CDR3 is 13 residues.

The rearrangement uses TRBV30 and TRBJ1-2; D gene ambiguous. This CDR3 is built from 10 residues. Trimming removed 8 bases at V and 5 bases at J, with 9 bases between. Germline loops: CDR1 GTSNPN, CDR2 SVGIG (reference sequence). CDR3 sequence reads: CAGRSYGYTF. The CDR3 DNA sequence: TGTGCCGGTAGATCTTATGGCTACACCTTC.

CDR3 sequence reads: CSDRGQGHGYTF. In DNA form, the CDR3 reads TGCAGCGATCGAGGACAGGGACATGGCTACACCTTC. The V gene is TRBV29-1, the J gene TRBJ1-2; TRBD1 matches 8 bases. In germline, CDR1 is SQVTM, CDR2 ANQGSEA. The CDR3 consists of 12 residues. The J segment lost 6 bases and the V segment lost 7 bases, leaving 7 bases of the junction unmatched.

The chain recombines TRBV12-5 with TRBJ1-4; 8 nucleotides line up with TRBD1. In germline, CDR1 is LGHNT, CDR2 FRNRAP. V was clipped by 1 base and J by 8 bases; unmatched bases: 9. The CDR3 has 16 residues. CDR3 sequence reads: CASGLGDRGYLEKLFF. The CDR3 DNA reads TGTGCTAGTGGTTTGGGCGACAGGGGCTATTTGGAAAAACTGTTTTTT.

This chain connects TRBV29-1 to TRBJ1-1; D unresolved. CDR1 and CDR2 from the germline V gene are SQVTM and ANQGSEA. V was pared by 6 bases and J by 6 bases, with 14 bases between. The CDR3 contains 12 residues. The DNA for the CDR3 is TGCAGCGTCACACAGACAAGGGCTGAAGCTTTCTTT. Protein: CSVTQTRAEAFF.

The chain has TRBV9 and TRBJ1-1, with D possibly matching TRBD1 (6 bases). Germline lookup yields CDR1 SGDLS and CDR2 YYNGEE. The CDR3 is 14 residues long. V lost 4 bases to trimming and J lost 2 bases, with 12 bases between them. CDR3 sequence (DNA): TGTGCCAGCAGCCCAGGGACACACAACACTGAAGCTTTCTTT. This translates into CASSPGTHNTEAFF.

The V gene is TRBV5-4, the J gene TRBJ1-1; possible D gene TRBD1, 5 bases. The CDR3 sequence is 14 residues long. Germline CDR1 reads SGHNT; CDR2 reads YYREEE (reference sequence). Trimming cost V 4 bases and J 7 bases, with 17 bases left between them. The CDR3 loop is CASSPPEGIIEAFF. For the CDR3, the DNA is TGTGCCAGCAGCCCGCCGGAGGGGATAATTGAAGCTTTCTTT. The full variable domain, its missing parts supplied by reference TRBV5-4 and TRBJ1-1, is ETGVTQSPTHLIKTRGQQVTLRCSSQSGHNTVSWYQQALGQGPQFIFQYYREEENGRGNFPPRFSGLQFPNYSSELNVNALELDDSALYLCASSPPEGIIEAFFGQGTRLTVV.

The rearrangement uses TRBV7-7 and TRBJ2-3; 7 bases fit TRBD1. Germline CDR1 and CDR2: SSHAT and FNYEAQ (reference sequence). The CDR3 length is 14 residues. V was pared by 3 bases and J by 2 bases, with 2 bases of the junction left unmatched. In DNA, the CDR3 is TGTGCCAGCAGCTTGGGGACAGCCACAGATACGCAGTATTTT. It yields the protein CASSLGTATDTQYF.